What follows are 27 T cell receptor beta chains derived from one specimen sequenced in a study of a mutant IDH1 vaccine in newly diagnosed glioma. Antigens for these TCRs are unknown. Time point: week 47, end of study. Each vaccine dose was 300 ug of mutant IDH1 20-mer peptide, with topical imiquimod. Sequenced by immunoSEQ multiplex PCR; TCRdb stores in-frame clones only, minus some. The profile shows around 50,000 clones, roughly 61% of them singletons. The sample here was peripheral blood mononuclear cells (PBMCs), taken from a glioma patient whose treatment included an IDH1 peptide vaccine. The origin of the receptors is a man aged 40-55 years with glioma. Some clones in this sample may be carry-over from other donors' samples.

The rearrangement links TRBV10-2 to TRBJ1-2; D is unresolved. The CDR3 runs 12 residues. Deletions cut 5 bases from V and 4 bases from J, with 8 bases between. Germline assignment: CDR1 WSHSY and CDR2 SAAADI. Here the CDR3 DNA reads TGCGCCAGCAGTTCCGGTGCCTATGGCTACACCTTC. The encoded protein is CASSSGAYGYTF.

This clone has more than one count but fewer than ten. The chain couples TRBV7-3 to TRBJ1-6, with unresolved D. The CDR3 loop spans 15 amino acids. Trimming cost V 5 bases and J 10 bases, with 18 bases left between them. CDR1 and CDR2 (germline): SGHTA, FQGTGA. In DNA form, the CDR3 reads TGTGCCAGCAGCCTCCAGAGTGGGGTAGGATCACCCCTCCACTTT. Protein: CASSLQSGVGSPLHF.

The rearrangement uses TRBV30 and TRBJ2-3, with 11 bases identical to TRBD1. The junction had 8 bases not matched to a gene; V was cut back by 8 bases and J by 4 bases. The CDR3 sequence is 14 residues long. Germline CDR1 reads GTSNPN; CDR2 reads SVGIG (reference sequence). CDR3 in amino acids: CAGDRGSLADTQYF. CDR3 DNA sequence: TGTGCCGGGGACAGGGGGTCATTAGCAGATACGCAGTATTTT.

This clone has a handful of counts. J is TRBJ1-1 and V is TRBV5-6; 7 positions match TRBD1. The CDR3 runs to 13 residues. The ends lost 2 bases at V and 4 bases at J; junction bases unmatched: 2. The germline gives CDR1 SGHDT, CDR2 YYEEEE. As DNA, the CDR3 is TGTGCCAGCAGCTTTGGACAGGCCACTGAAGCTTTCTTT. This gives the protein CASSFGQATEAFF.

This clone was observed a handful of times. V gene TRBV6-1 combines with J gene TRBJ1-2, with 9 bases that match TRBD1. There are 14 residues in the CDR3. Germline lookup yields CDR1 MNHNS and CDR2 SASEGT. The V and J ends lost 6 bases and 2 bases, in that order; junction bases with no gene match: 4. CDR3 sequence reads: CASSAGTGNYGYTF. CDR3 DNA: TGTGCCAGCAGCGCCGGGACAGGGAACTATGGCTACACCTTC.

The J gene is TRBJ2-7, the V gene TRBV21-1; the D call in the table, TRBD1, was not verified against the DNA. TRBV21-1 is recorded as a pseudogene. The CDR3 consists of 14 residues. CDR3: CASSPWTALYEQYF. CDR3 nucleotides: TGTGCCAGCAGCCCTTGGACAGCTCTCTACGAGCAGTACTTC.

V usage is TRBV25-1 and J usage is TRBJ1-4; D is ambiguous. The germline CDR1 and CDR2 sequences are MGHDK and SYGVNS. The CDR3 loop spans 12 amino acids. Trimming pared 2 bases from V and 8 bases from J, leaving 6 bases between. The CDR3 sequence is CASSEGNEKLFF. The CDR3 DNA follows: TGTGCCAGCAGTGAAGGGAACGAAAAACTGTTTTTT. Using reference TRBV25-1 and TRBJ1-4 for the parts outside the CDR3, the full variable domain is EADIYQTPRYLVIGTGKKITLECSQTMGHDKMYWYQQDPGMELHLIHYSYGVNSTEKGDLSSESTVSRIRTEHFPLTLESARPSHTSQYLCASSEGNEKLFFGSGTQLSVL.

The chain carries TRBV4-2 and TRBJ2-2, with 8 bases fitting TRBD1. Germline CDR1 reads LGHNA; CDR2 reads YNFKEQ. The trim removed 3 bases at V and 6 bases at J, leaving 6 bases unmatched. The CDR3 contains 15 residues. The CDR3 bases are TGTGCCAGCAGCCATGGACAGGGCAGCGCCGGGGAGCTGTTTTTT. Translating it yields CASSHGQGSAGELFF.

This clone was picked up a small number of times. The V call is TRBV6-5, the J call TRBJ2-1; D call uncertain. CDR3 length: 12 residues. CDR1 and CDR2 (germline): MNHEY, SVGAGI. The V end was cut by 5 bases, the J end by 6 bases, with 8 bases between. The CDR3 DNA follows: TGTGCCAGCAGTACCTACAGCAATGAGCAGTTCTTC. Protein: CASSTYSNEQFF.

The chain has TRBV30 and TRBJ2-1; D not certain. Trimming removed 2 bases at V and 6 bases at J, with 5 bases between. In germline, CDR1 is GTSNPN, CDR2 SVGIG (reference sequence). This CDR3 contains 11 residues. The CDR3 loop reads CAWSFPNEQFF. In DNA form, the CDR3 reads TGTGCCTGGAGTTTTCCCAATGAGCAGTTCTTC.

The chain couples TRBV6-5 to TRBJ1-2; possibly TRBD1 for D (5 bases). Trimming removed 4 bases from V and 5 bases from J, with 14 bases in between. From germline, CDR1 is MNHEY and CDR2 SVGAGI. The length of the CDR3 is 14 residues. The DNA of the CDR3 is TGTGCCAGCAGTTCCGAGGGGCGGGGGTATGGCTACACCTTC. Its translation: CASSSEGRGYGYTF.

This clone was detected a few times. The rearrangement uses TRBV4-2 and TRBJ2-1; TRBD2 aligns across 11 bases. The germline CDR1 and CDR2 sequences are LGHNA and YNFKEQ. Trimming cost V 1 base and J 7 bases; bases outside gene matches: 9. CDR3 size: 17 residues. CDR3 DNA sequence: TGTGCCAGCAGCCAAGGGGCTAGCGGGGGGAGTAGGAATGAGCAGTTCTTC. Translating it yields CASSQGASGGSRNEQFF.

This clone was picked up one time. CDR3 nucleotide sequence: TGTGCCAGCAGAACACTAGCGGGGGGCACCGGGGAGCTGTTTTTT. This codes for CASRTLAGGTGELFF. The V and J genes are TRBV7-9 and TRBJ2-2; 12 bases map to TRBD2. Germline V gene sequence: CDR1 SEHNR, CDR2 FQNEAQ (reference sequence). This CDR3 has 15 amino acids. V gave up 6 bases and J gave up 4 bases; unmatched junction bases: 3.

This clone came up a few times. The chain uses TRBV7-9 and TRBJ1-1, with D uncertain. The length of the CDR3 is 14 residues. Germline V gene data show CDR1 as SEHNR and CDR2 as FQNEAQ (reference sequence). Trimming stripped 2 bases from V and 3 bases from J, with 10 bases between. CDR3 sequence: CASSLRHRDTEAFF. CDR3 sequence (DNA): TGTGCCAGCAGCTTACGGCACCGCGACACTGAAGCTTTCTTT.

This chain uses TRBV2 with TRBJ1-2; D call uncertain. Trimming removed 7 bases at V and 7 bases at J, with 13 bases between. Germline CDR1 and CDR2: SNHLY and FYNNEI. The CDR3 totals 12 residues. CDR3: CASISALGGYTF. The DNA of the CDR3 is TGTGCCAGCATCTCAGCTTTGGGTGGCTACACCTTC.

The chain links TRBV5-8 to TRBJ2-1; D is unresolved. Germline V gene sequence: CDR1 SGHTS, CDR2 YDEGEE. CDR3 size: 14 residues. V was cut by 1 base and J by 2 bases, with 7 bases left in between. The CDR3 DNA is TGTGCCAGCAGCTTGTGGGTTACCTACAATGAGCAGTTCTTC. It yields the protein CASSLWVTYNEQFF.

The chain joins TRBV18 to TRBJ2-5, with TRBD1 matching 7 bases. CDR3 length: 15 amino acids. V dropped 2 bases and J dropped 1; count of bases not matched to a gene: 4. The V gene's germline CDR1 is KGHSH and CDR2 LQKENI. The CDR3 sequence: CASSPVQGPQETQYF. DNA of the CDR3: TGTGCCAGCTCACCAGTACAGGGGCCCCAAGAGACCCAGTACTTC.

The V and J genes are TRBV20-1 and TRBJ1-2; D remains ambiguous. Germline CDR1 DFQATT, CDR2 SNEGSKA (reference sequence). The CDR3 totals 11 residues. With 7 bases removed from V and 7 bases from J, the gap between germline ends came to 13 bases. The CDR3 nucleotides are TGCAGTGGACGGGTTGCGGGTGGCTACACCTTC. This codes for CSGRVAGGYTF.

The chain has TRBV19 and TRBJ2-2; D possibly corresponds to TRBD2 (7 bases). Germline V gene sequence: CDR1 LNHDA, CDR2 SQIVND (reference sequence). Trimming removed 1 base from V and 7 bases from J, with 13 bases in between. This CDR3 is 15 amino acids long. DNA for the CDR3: TGTGCCAGTAGTATAGCGACGGGGGGCGGCGGGGAGCTGTTTTTT. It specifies CASSIATGGGGELFF. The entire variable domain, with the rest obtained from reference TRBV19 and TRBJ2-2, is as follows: DGGITQSPKYLFRKEGQNVTLSCEQNLNHDAMYWYRQDPGQGLRLIYYSQIVNDFQKGDIAEGYSVSREKKESFPLTVTSAQKNPTAFYLCASSIATGGGGELFFGEGSRLTVL.

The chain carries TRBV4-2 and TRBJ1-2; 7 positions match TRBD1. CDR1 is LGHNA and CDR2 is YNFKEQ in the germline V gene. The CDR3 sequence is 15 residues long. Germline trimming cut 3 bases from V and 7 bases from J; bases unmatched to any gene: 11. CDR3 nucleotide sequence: TGTGCCAGCAGCCAGAACGCTGACAGGGTCGCTGGCTACACCTTC. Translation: CASSQNADRVAGYTF.

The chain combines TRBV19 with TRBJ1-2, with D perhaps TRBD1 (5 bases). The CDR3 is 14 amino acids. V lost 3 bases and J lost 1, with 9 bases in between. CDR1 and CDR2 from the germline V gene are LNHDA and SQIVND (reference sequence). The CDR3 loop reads CASSMQGLNYGYTF. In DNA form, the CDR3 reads TGTGCCAGTAGTATGCAGGGTCTTAACTATGGCTACACCTTC.

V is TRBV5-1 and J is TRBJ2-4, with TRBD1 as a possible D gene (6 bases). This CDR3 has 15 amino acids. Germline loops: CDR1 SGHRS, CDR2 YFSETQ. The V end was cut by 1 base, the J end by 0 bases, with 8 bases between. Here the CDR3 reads CASSLQGIAKNIQYF. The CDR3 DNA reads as TGCGCCAGCAGCTTGCAGGGGATAGCCAAAAACATTCAGTACTTC. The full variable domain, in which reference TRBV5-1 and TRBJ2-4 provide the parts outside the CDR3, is KAGVTQTPRYLIKTRGQQVTLSCSPISGHRSVSWYQQTPGQGLQFLFEYFSETQRNKGNFPGRFSGRQFSNSRSEMNVSTLELGDSALYLCASSLQGIAKNIQYFGAGTRLSVL.

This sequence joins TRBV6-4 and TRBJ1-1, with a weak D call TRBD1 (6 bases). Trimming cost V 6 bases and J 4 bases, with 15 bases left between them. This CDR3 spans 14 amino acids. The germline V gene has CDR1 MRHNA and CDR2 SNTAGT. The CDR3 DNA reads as TGTGCCAGCAGGGATGGGAACAGGGCCACTGAAGCTTTCTTT. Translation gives CASRDGNRATEAFF.

CDR3 protein: CSVVVRGSVMNTEAFF. CDR3 nucleotide sequence: TGCAGCGTTGTAGTGCGCGGGAGCGTTATGAACACTGAAGCTTTCTTT. The chain combines TRBV29-1 with TRBJ1-1; D is unresolved. The CDR3 sequence is 16 residues long. Germline V CDR1 and CDR2: SQVTM, ANQGSEA. The V gene lost 4 bases and the J gene lost 0 bases, with 18 bases spanning the gap.

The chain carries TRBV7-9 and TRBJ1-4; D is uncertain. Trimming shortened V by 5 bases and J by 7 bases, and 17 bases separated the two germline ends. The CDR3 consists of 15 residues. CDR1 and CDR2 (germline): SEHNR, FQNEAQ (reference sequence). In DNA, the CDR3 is TGTGCCAGCAGCCTACTCGGTTCGGAAACTGAAAAACTGTTTTTT. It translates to CASSLLGSETEKLFF.

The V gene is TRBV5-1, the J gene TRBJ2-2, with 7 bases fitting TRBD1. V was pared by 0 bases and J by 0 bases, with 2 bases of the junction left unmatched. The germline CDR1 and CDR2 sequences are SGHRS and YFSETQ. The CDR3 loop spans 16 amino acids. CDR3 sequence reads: CASSLDQGANTGELFF. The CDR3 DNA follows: TGCGCCAGCAGCTTGGACCAGGGGGCGAACACCGGGGAGCTGTTTTTT.

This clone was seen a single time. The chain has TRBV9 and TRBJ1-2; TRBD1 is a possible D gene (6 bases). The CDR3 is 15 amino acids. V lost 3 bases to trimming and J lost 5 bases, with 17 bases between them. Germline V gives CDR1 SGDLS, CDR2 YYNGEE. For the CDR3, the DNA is TGTGCCAGCAGCGCCCTCCGGGGGGGCGGATATGGCTACACCTTC. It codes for CASSALRGGGYGYTF.